This T cell receptor (beta chain) was identified in a study of OX40 agonist ivuxolimab in advanced cancers. The overall study: At 82.7% male, the cohort had a mean age of about 55 years, ranging from roughly 23 to 80. Three patients showed partial responses: one hepatocellular carcinoma and two cutaneous melanoma cases. Study findings and constraints: Clonal expansion from baseline to week 6 occurred in both CD4+ and CD8+ T cells. CD8+ T cells showed, on average, more clonal expansion than CD4+ cells.

The CDR3 extends over 16 amino acids. J lost 6 bases, V lost 6 bases, and 13 bases had no gene match. The V gene's germline CDR1 is MDHEN and CDR2 SYDVKM. The table came from immunoSEQ multiplex PCR; TCRdb's copy has only in-frame clones and leaves some out. The sample has under 80,000 clones, 80% to 90% seen once. A word on this clone: Its matching antigen is unknown.

The clonotype comes from an adult with an advanced solid tumor such as melanoma, head and neck, liver or kidney cancer. The gene calls are TRBV28 and TRBJ1-1; the match to TRBD1 covers 10 bases. Source: CD4+ or CD8+ T cells sorted from blood, taken in a trial of the OX40 agonist ivuxolimab. This CDR3 reads CASRPPGQGIVAEAFF. CDR3 coding DNA: TGTGCCAGCAGACCCCCGGGACAGGGGATCGTCGCTGAAGCTTTCTTT.